Following are 22 T cell receptor beta chains from one sample sequenced in a study of blood T cell repertoires in COVID-19. Assay used: immunoSEQ multiplex PCR; TCRdb lists only in-frame clones, some missing. In the table there are a few hundred thousand clones, approximately 86% of which are singletons. The sequencing sample was made of peripheral blood. Every receptor here comes from a man of 80 years or more with acute or convalescent COVID-19.

CDR3 sequence reads: CATSDLEAQYF. The CDR3 DNA reads as TGTGCCACCAGTGATTTGGAGGCCCAGTACTTC. The chain is built from TRBV24-1 and TRBJ2-5; D uncertain. This CDR3 has 11 amino acids. The V and J ends lost 0 bases and 9 bases respectively, with 4 bases between them. The germline CDR1 and CDR2 sequences are KGHDR and SFDVKD.

The rearrangement joins TRBV28 to TRBJ2-7; TRBD1 is a possible D gene (5 bases). This CDR3 has 15 residues. The V gene's germline CDR1 is MDHEN and CDR2 SYDVKM. Trimming cost V 7 bases and J 4 bases, with 20 bases left between them. Written as DNA, the CDR3 is TGTGCCAGCAACCTCATCGACAGACTCGGGTACGAGCAGTACTTC. Translating gives CASNLIDRLGYEQYF.

This rearrangement joins TRBV15 to TRBJ2-5; 7 positions agree with TRBD2. Germline V gene lookup returns CDR1 LNHNV and CDR2 YYDKDF (reference sequence). The CDR3 is made up of 14 amino acids. Unmatched junction bases numbered 1, after V lost 1 base and J lost 2 bases. The CDR3, as DNA: TGTGCCACCAGCAGAGGTAGCGGGCAAGAGACCCAGTACTTC. Amino acid sequence: CATSRGSGQETQYF.

V and J are TRBV12-3 or TRBV12-4 and TRBJ2-7; 7 bases align to TRBD1. The CDR3 sequence is 13 residues long. The junction had 7 bases not matched to a gene; V was cut back by 6 bases and J by 5 bases. The CDR3 sequence: CASRRQGNDEQYF. The CDR3 region has the DNA TGTGCCAGCAGAAGACAGGGAAACGACGAGCAGTACTTC.

This clone was found a few times. The chain links TRBV24-1 to TRBJ1-3; D may be TRBD1 (6 bases). Trimming took off 3 bases at V and 4 bases at J, with 15 bases between the two ends. The CDR3 spans 16 residues. In germline, CDR1 is KGHDR, CDR2 SFDVKD. CDR3 nucleotides: TGTGCCACCAGTGATCAGGACAGCGGGGCCGGAAACACCATATATTTT. Amino acids: CATSDQDSGAGNTIYF.

The gene calls are TRBV19 and TRBJ1-2; D is perhaps TRBD1 (5 bases). The CDR3 sequence is 19 residues long. The ends were cut back, 4 bases at V and 3 bases at J, with 27 bases in the middle. From germline, CDR1 is LNHDA and CDR2 SQIVND (reference sequence). For the CDR3, the DNA is TGTGCCAGTAGTACTCTCGGGACTCAAGGAGGACCAAAGGACTATGGCTACACCTTC. Amino acids: CASSTLGTQGGPKDYGYTF.

The chain is built from TRBV18 and TRBJ1-1; D not resolved. Germline-derived CDR1 and CDR2 are KGHSH and LQKENI. V lost 6 bases and J 4 bases, leaving 21 bases between the germline ends. CDR3 length: 16 amino acids. The CDR3 DNA reads TGTGCCAGCTCTCGCCTTGACACAAACGGAGGCACTGAAGCTTTCTTT. Amino acid sequence: CASSRLDTNGGTEAFF.

In this sample, this clone turned up once. The V and J genes are TRBV28 and TRBJ1-4, with TRBD1 as a possible D gene (6 bases). The CDR3 totals 14 residues. Trimming pared 1 base from V and 8 bases from J, leaving 11 bases between. Germline V CDR1 and CDR2: MDHEN, SYDVKM. CDR3 sequence reads: CASSLSQGGEKLFF. The DNA of the CDR3 is TGTGCCAGCAGTTTATCACAGGGTGGGGAAAAACTGTTTTTT.

This clone was seen a handful of times. The chain uses TRBV5-3 and TRBJ1-4; 8 nucleotides match TRBD1. TRBV5-3 counts as an open reading frame of uncertain function. Trimming cost V 7 bases and J 8 bases; bases outside gene matches: 13. The CDR3 is 15 amino acids. CDR3 sequence reads: CARPPLDRGEEKLFF. Written as DNA, the CDR3 is TGTGCCAGACCCCCTCTCGACAGGGGAGAAGAAAAACTGTTTTTT.

The chain joins TRBV6-5 to TRBJ1-4; D is unclear. Germline values: CDR1 MNHEY, CDR2 SVGAGI. This CDR3 is 15 amino acids long. V lost 0 bases and J lost 4, with 9 bases in between. The chain's CDR3 is CASSYSNRDNEKLFF. CDR3 nucleotide sequence: TGTGCCAGCAGTTACTCAAACCGGGATAATGAAAAACTGTTTTTT.

CDR3 nucleotide sequence: TGCGCCAGCAGCTTGGTTTTTAGCGGGGGCCCTAGCACAGATACGCAGTATTTT. Translating it yields CASSLVFSGGPSTDTQYF. V and J are TRBV5-1 and TRBJ2-3; 9 positions match TRBD2. V lost 0 bases to trimming and J lost 0 bases; unmatched junction nucleotides: 8. Germline lookup yields CDR1 SGHRS and CDR2 YFSETQ. This CDR3 contains 18 residues. The full variable domain, completed using reference TRBV5-1 and TRBJ2-3, is KAGVTQTPRYLIKTRGQQVTLSCSPISGHRSVSWYQQTPGQGLQFLFEYFSETQRNKGNFPGRFSGRQFSNSRSEMNVSTLELGDSALYLCASSLVFSGGPSTDTQYFGPGTRLTVL.

The chain employs TRBV7-2 and TRBJ2-1, with 11 bases that match TRBD2. This CDR3 spans 16 amino acids. Germline trimming cut 5 bases from V and 5 bases from J; bases unmatched to any gene: 8. CDR1 SGHTA and CDR2 FQGNSA come from the germline V gene. The CDR3 spells CASSVASGRTHNEQFF. The CDR3 DNA is TGTGCCAGCAGCGTGGCTAGCGGGAGGACCCACAATGAGCAGTTCTTC. The whole variable domain, remainder taken from reference TRBV7-2 and TRBJ2-1, is GAGVSQSPSNKVTEKGKDVELRCDPISGHTALYWYRQSLGQGLEFLIYFQGNSAPDKSGLPSDRFSAERTGGSVSTLTIQRTQQEDSAVYLCASSVASGRTHNEQFFGPGTRLTVL.

This chain joins TRBV5-5 and TRBJ1-2, with 9 bases that match TRBD1. The V segment lost 4 bases and the J segment 5 bases; nucleotides outside the gene matches: 6. CDR3 length: 14 amino acids. The germline gives CDR1 SGHKS, CDR2 YYEKEE (reference sequence). CDR3 nucleotide sequence: TGTGCCAGCAGCCGGACCGGGACAGGGTATGGCTACACCTTC. Translation: CASSRTGTGYGYTF.

The V gene is TRBV20-1, the J gene TRBJ2-5; D call uncertain. The V and J ends lost 3 bases and 1 base respectively, with 9 bases between them. Germline CDR1 DFQATT, CDR2 SNEGSKA (reference sequence). The CDR3 covers 13 residues. The CDR3 region is CSASLKPQETQYF. The CDR3 region has the DNA TGCAGTGCTAGTTTAAAGCCCCAAGAGACCCAGTACTTC.

The chain joins TRBV7-9 to TRBJ2-1; 12 bases fit TRBD2. The trim removed 6 bases at V and 7 bases at J, leaving 7 bases unmatched. The CDR3 totals 15 residues. The germline gives CDR1 SEHNR, CDR2 FQNEAQ (reference sequence). CDR3 nucleotides: TGTGCCAGCAGTCTACTAGCGGGAGGTTCAAATGAGCAGTTCTTC. This encodes CASSLLAGGSNEQFF.

The chain couples TRBV3-1 (or the pseudogene TRBV3-2) to TRBJ1-2, with a weak D call TRBD1 (6 bases). V was clipped by 3 bases and J by 4 bases, with 9 bases between them. Germline V CDR1 and CDR2: LGHDT, YNNKEL (reference sequence). This CDR3 contains 13 residues. Here the CDR3 reads CASSQGDIYGYTF. CDR3 bases: TGTGCCAGCAGCCAGGGGGACATCTATGGCTACACCTTC.

The chain has TRBV5-6 and TRBJ2-7; TRBD1 might be the D (5 bases). The CDR3 covers 15 residues. V lost 0 bases and J 2 bases, leaving 12 bases between the germline ends. Per germline, CDR1 SGHDT and CDR2 YYEEEE. The CDR3 DNA is TGTGCCAGCAGCTTGGGGGCAGGGAACCCCTACGAGCAGTACTTC. It translates to CASSLGAGNPYEQYF.

The rearrangement uses TRBV19 and TRBJ2-5; the D gene is possibly TRBD2 (6 bases). The CDR3 loop spans 14 amino acids. Germline-derived CDR1 and CDR2 are LNHDA and SQIVND (reference sequence). The ends were cut back, 3 bases at V and 1 base at J, with 9 bases in the middle. The CDR3 DNA sequence: TGTGCCAGTAGTATGGGGACTTTCCAAGAGACCCAGTACTTC. Translated: CASSMGTFQETQYF.

V and J are TRBV6-5 and TRBJ2-7, with TRBD1 matching 9 bases. The CDR3 is 14 amino acids. V lost 6 bases and J lost 0; bases outside the gene matches: 3. Germline CDR1 MNHEY, CDR2 SVGAGI. The chain's CDR3 is CASRRTGDSYEQYF. As DNA, the CDR3 is TGTGCCAGCAGAAGGACAGGGGACTCCTACGAGCAGTACTTC.

The chain combines TRBV7-9 with TRBJ2-3, with a weak D call TRBD1 (7 bases). Trimming removed 2 bases from V and 6 bases from J, with 21 bases in between. There are 17 residues in the CDR3. In germline, CDR1 is SEHNR, CDR2 FQNEAQ (reference sequence). CDR3 in DNA: TGTGCCAGCAGCTTATGGGGGGATGACAGGGAAGGTGATACGCAGTATTTT. Translated, it gives CASSLWGDDREGDTQYF.

This clone occurred once. V gene TRBV19 combines with J gene TRBJ2-7; TRBD1 matches 8 bases. Germline V gene sequence: CDR1 LNHDA, CDR2 SQIVND (reference sequence). The V segment lost 4 bases and the J segment 4 bases; nucleotides outside the gene matches: 9. The CDR3 contains 15 residues. The CDR3 DNA reads TGTGCCAGTAGTACCTGGACAGGGCTGAGATACGAGCAGTACTTC. Its protein product is CASSTWTGLRYEQYF.

The chain has TRBV4-3 and TRBJ2-5; 10 nucleotides agree with TRBD1. J gave up 2 bases and V 0 bases, and 18 bases lay outside the gene matches. There are 21 residues in the CDR3. The V gene's germline CDR1 is LGHNA and CDR2 YSLEER. CDR3 protein: CASSQDLPIGTGDPSQETQYF. CDR3 nucleotide sequence: TGCGCCAGCAGCCAAGATCTTCCGATAGGGACAGGGGATCCCTCGCAAGAGACCCAGTACTTC.